Presented here are 32 T cell receptor beta chains from one specimen sequenced in a study of breast tumors, draining lymph nodes, adjacent tissues. TCRdb re-called the multiplex PCR reads through MiXCR, storing one row per CDR3 protein. This sample has fewer than 200,000 distinct CDR3 sequences, with around 33% found just once. The lymph nodes were axillary draining lymph nodes from breast cancer patients. The sequencing input was axillary lymph node tissue. The receptors shown here come from a female donor with breast cancer. Some clones in this sample may be carry-over from other donors' samples.

This clonotype was counted ten times or more. J is TRBJ1-5 and V is TRBV20-1; a possible D gene is TRBD1 (5 bases). The CDR3 consists of 13 residues. Per the germline V gene, CDR1 is DFQATT and CDR2 is SNEGSKA (reference sequence). V was shortened by 6 bases and J by 0 bases, with 9 bases between the two germline ends. The CDR3 DNA reads TGCAGTGCAAAGACAGATAGCAATCAGCCCCAGCATTTT. Its translation is CSAKTDSNQPQHF.

The chain has TRBV29-1 and TRBJ1-1; D unresolved. V shed 6 bases and J shed 0 bases, with 5 bases lying between them. Germline V gene sequence: CDR1 SQVTM, CDR2 ANQGSEA. This CDR3 is 11 amino acids long. The CDR3 sequence is CSVYMNTEAFF. CDR3 bases: TGCAGCGTGTACATGAACACTGAAGCTTTCTTT. The full variable domain, its missing parts supplied by reference TRBV29-1 and TRBJ1-1, is SAVISQKPSRDICQRGTSLTIQCQVDSQVTMMFWYRQQPGQSLTLIATANQGSEATYESGFVIDKFPISRPNLTFSTLTVSNMSPEDSSIYLCSVYMNTEAFFGQGTRLTVV.

Comment on this clonotype: One junction end does not reproduce the germline sequence, and a read error may be involved. The genes are TRBV20-1 and TRBJ1-3; D remains unclear. This CDR3 comprises 12 residues. Germline CDR1 and CDR2: DFQATT and SNEGSKA (reference sequence). The CDR3 nucleotides are TGCAGTGTTCTTATAGGCGGAAGCACCATATATTTT. It encodes CSVLIGGSTIYF.

As regards this clonotype: A much larger clone sits a single nucleotide away, making a read error possible. The V call is TRBV20-1, the J call TRBJ2-5; unclear D gene. V gave up 5 bases and J gave up 7 bases, with 20 bases separating them. Per germline, CDR1 DFQATT and CDR2 SNEGSKA (reference sequence). The CDR3 length is 14 residues. In nucleotides, the CDR3 is TGCAGTGCTCGAGGATGGAACACTCCCGCGACCCAGTACTTC. It specifies CSARGWNTPATQYF.

This clonotype was observed many times. The CDR3 here is CASSYERGRGYTF. As DNA, the CDR3 is TGTGCCAGCAGTTACGAACGGGGGCGAGGCTACACCTTC. V and J are TRBV6-6 and TRBJ1-2, with D tentatively TRBD1 (6 bases). Germline V gene data show CDR1 as MNHNY and CDR2 as SVGAGI (reference sequence). The CDR3 runs 13 residues. Trimming left V 2 bases short and J 8 bases short, with 12 bases between.

This clonotype was picked up many times. It may be a read error: a sequence one base away is much more abundant. The chain uses TRBV7-9 and TRBJ1-2, with a possible D match to TRBD1 (6 bases). The germline V gene has CDR1 SEHNR and CDR2 FQNEAQ (reference sequence). V shed 3 bases and J shed 8 bases, with 19 bases lying between them. There are 15 residues in the CDR3. CDR3 nucleotide sequence: TGTGCCAGCAGCTTCGGGGCTACAGGGCCGGGCGGCTACACCTTC. As protein: CASSFGATGPGGYTF.

On this clonotype itself: This may be a read error, as it is one base from a much larger clone. The chain recombines TRBV28 with TRBJ1-2, with D perhaps TRBD1 (5 bases). V was trimmed by 2 bases and J by 7 bases, leaving 11 bases between them. Germline CDR1 and CDR2: MDHEN and SYDVKM. This CDR3 spans 13 amino acids. DNA of the CDR3: TGTGCCAGCAGTTTACGCCGGGACGGTGGCTACACCTTC. This codes for CASSLRRDGGYTF.

This clonotype has just a few counts. V usage is TRBV11-2 and J usage is TRBJ1-1; possible D gene TRBD1, 5 bases. The germline V and J ends were trimmed by 7 bases and 4 bases, with 16 bases remaining between them. Germline CDR1 reads SGHAT; CDR2 reads FQNNGV. The CDR3 extends over 14 amino acids. In DNA form, the CDR3 reads TGTGCCAGCACGGGGGGAGGCCGGCCCACTGAAGCTTTCTTT. Encoded protein: CASTGGGRPTEAFF.

Worth noting for this clonotype: Likely a read error: the CDR3 ends without its conserved phenylalanine or tryptophan. The chain joins TRBV20-1 to TRBJ1-1; no clear D. Germline CDR1 reads DFQATT; CDR2 reads SNEGSKA (reference sequence). Trimming shortened V by 8 bases and J by 1 base, and 23 bases separated the two germline ends. The CDR3 runs 16 residues. The CDR3: CSPSVGPGATNTEAFS. The CDR3 DNA follows: TGCAGTCCGTCAGTAGGCCCCGGCGCTACGAACACTGAAGCTTTCTCT.

This clonotype was detected once. The rearrangement joins TRBV2 to TRBJ1-2; D perhaps matches TRBD1 (6 bases). The germline V gene encodes CDR1 SNHLY and CDR2 FYNNEI. The CDR3 has 13 amino acids. Trimming stripped 11 bases from V and 10 bases from J, with 23 bases between. CDR3 nucleotide sequence: TGTGCCCTGGGGGACACGACGGTTTTGGCCTACACCTTC. As protein: CALGDTTVLAYTF.

This clonotype showed up many times. The genes are TRBV7-3 and TRBJ2-3, with D perhaps TRBD1 or TRBD2 (5 bases each). CDR3 length: 15 amino acids. The germline gives CDR1 SGHTA, CDR2 FQGTGA. Trimming stripped 3 bases from V and 2 bases from J, with 12 bases between. CDR3 nucleotide sequence: TGTGCCAGCAGCTTTTTAGGGGAGAACACAGATACGCAGTATTTT. Encoded protein: CASSFLGENTDTQYF.

At least ten counts were recorded for this clonotype. A much larger clone lies one base from this, so it may be a read error. The CDR3 carries no conserved terminal phenylalanine or tryptophan, so it likely arises from a read error. The rearrangement uses TRBV7-6 and TRBJ2-5; 7 nucleotides line up with TRBD2. Germline V gene data show CDR1 as SGHVS and CDR2 as FNYEAQ. This CDR3 contains 14 residues. Losses at the gene ends were 3 bases for V and 2 bases for J; bases not matched to a gene: 3. The CDR3 loop is CASSFYGGQETQYL. The CDR3 nucleotides are TGTGCCAGCAGCTTTTACGGGGGGCAAGAGACCCAGTACCTC.

About this clonotype: A read error may explain this, as a much larger clone is one base away. The chain recombines TRBV3-1 with TRBJ1-2, with a tentative D call TRBD1 (6 bases). The CDR3 sequence is 15 residues long. Germline CDR1 and CDR2: LGHDT and YNNKEL (reference sequence). V was pared by 0 bases and J by 4 bases, with 12 bases between. CDR3 DNA sequence: TGTGCCAGCAGCCAAGAAAAGAGCAGGGGCTATGGCTACACCTTC. This gives the protein CASSQEKSRGYGYTF.

This chain links TRBV20-1 with TRBJ2-4; 7 bases are shared with TRBD1. This CDR3 spans 15 amino acids. Germline trimming cut 5 bases from V and 3 bases from J; bases unmatched to any gene: 10. Germline V gives CDR1 DFQATT, CDR2 SNEGSKA (reference sequence). This chain's CDR3 is CSARKGALVKNIQYF. The CDR3 nucleotides are TGCAGTGCTCGAAAGGGGGCCTTAGTCAAAAACATTCAGTACTTC.

Regarding this clonotype: Just one base apart from a much larger clone, this may be a read error. The chain uses TRBV5-1 and TRBJ1-5; 8 bases match TRBD1. CDR3 length: 14 amino acids. Germline loops: CDR1 SGHRS, CDR2 YFSETQ. As DNA, the CDR3 is TGCGCCAGCAGCCGTACAGGGGGGAATCACCCCCAGCATTTT. Protein: CASSRTGGNHPQHF.

This clonotype was recorded at least ten times. The chain employs TRBV24-1 and TRBJ2-3; D is undetermined. The germline V and J ends were trimmed by 8 bases and 6 bases, with 8 bases remaining between them. This CDR3 is 11 amino acids long. The germline V gene has CDR1 KGHDR and CDR2 SFDVKD. CDR3 nucleotide sequence: TGTGCCACCATGTCAACGGATACGCAGTATTTT. Amino acids: CATMSTDTQYF.

The genes are TRBV7-9 and TRBJ2-2; tentative D call: TRBD2 (6 bases). The CDR3 is made up of 13 amino acids. Germline CDR1 reads SEHNR; CDR2 reads FQNEAQ (reference sequence). V was shortened by 4 bases and J by 9 bases, with 12 bases between the two germline ends. CDR3 DNA: TGTGCCAGCAGCTCGGGGACTCTACGGGAGCTGTTTTTT. Its protein is CASSSGTLRELFF.

This clonotype was counted at least ten times. With a much larger clone just one base away, this may be a read error. The chain carries TRBV7-8 and TRBJ2-5; 11 nucleotides line up with TRBD2. Unmatched junction bases numbered 17, after V lost 5 bases and J lost 9 bases. This CDR3 spans 17 amino acids. The germline gives CDR1 SGHVS, CDR2 FQNEAQ. CDR3 region: CASSPRRLAGGLEPQYF. DNA for the CDR3: TGTGCCAGCAGCCCAAGGCGGCTAGCGGGAGGTTTGGAGCCCCAGTACTTC.

DNA for the CDR3: TGTGCCAGCAGCCTTAGCGGGGGCCTTCTCTACGAGCATTTT. Amino acid sequence: CASSLSGGLLYEHF. V is TRBV7-9 and J is TRBJ1-5; D may be TRBD1 (6 bases). This CDR3 has 14 amino acids. Trimming removed 5 bases at V and 14 bases at J, with 22 bases between. Per germline, CDR1 SEHNR and CDR2 FQNEAQ (reference sequence).

This clonotype was recorded many times. The genes are TRBV7-9 and TRBJ2-1; 8 nucleotides match TRBD2. V was pared by 1 base and J by 8 bases, with 10 bases of the junction left unmatched. From germline, CDR1 is SEHNR and CDR2 FQNEAQ (reference sequence). This CDR3 contains 16 residues. As DNA, the CDR3 is TGTGCCAGCAGCTTAGGCCTAGCGGGTTTGATCGATGAGCAGTTCTTC. Translating it yields CASSLGLAGLIDEQFF.

The sample holds many counts of this clonotype. A junction end diverges from the germline sequence, so it may reflect a read error. V gene TRBV7-7 combines with J gene TRBJ2-2; the D gene is possibly TRBD1 (6 bases). The length of the CDR3 is 14 residues. In germline, CDR1 is SSHAT, CDR2 FNYEAQ (reference sequence). CDR3 nucleotide sequence: TGTGCTAGCAGCTCCACAGGGAAGGCCGGGGAGCTGTTTTTT. It codes for CASSSTGKAGELFF.

In regard to this clonotype: Its ends do not fully match the called genes, so a read error is possible. The gene calls are TRBV6-1 and TRBJ1-2, with 9 positions matching TRBD1. The CDR3 has 14 residues. Germline CDR1 and CDR2: MNHNS and SASEGT. CDR3 region: CARSEGQGHYGYTF. The CDR3, as DNA: TGTGCCCGCAGTGAAGGACAGGGGCACTATGGCTACACCTTC.

This clonotype was counted at least ten times. The rearrangement uses TRBV29-1 and TRBJ2-3; TRBD2 is a possible D gene (6 bases). This CDR3 has 13 amino acids. The ends were cut back, 1 base at V and 1 base at J, with 6 bases in the middle. Germline V gene sequence: CDR1 SQVTM, CDR2 ANQGSEA. The CDR3 spells CSVEGGGTDTQYF. In DNA, the CDR3 is TGCAGCGTTGAAGGGGGGGGCACAGATACGCAGTATTTT.

This clonotype was detected ten times or more. V gene TRBV10-3 combines with J gene TRBJ2-7; possible D gene TRBD2, 5 bases. The CDR3 contains 13 residues. Germline V CDR1 and CDR2: ENHRY, SYGVKD. The germline V and J ends were trimmed by 1 base and 6 bases, with 10 bases remaining between them. CDR3 residues: CAISEWENGEQYF. CDR3 in DNA: TGTGCCATCAGTGAGTGGGAGAATGGCGAGCAGTACTTC.

This clonotype showed up many times. The chain links TRBV24-1 to TRBJ2-2; 8 nucleotides agree with TRBD1. The ends lost 4 bases at V and 2 bases at J; junction bases unmatched: 8. CDR3 length: 17 amino acids. Germline V gene data show CDR1 as KGHDR and CDR2 as SFDVKD. The CDR3 spells CATSDSLRGRNTGELFF. The CDR3, as DNA: TGTGCCACCAGTGACTCCCTCAGGGGGCGAAACACCGGGGAGCTGTTTTTT.

This clonotype appeared many times. This chain joins TRBV10-3 and TRBJ2-7; D is possibly TRBD1 (6 bases). The CDR3 covers 13 residues. Per the germline V gene, CDR1 is ENHRY and CDR2 is SYGVKD. Trimming shortened V by 4 bases and J by 3 bases, and 10 bases separated the two germline ends. CDR3 sequence (DNA): TGTGCCATCAGTGTCCTGGACAGCTACGAGCAGTACTTC. Translating it yields CAISVLDSYEQYF.

This clonotype is a singleton in its sample. The genes are TRBV20-1 and TRBJ1-6; 9 bases are shared with TRBD1. This CDR3 comprises 15 residues. J was trimmed by 10 bases and V by 6 bases; bases with no gene match: 13. Looked up from germline, CDR1 is DFQATT and CDR2 is SNEGSKA (reference sequence). The DNA of the CDR3 is TGCAGTGCCCTAGCCCGGGACAGGGATGGGTCACCCCTCCACTTT. Its protein is CSALARDRDGSPLHF.

This clonotype was found many times. The CDR3 bases are TGTGCCAGCAGCTACCTACAGGGGGGGTCTGGAAACACCATATATTTT. It specifies CASSYLQGGSGNTIYF. The genes are TRBV5-5 and TRBJ1-3; 8 bases align to TRBD1. Germline V gene sequence: CDR1 SGHKS, CDR2 YYEKEE (reference sequence). This CDR3 has 16 residues. With 3 bases clipped from V and 1 base from J, the junction kept 6 bases outside the gene matches.

The chain links TRBV5-1 to TRBJ1-1; 7 positions agree with TRBD1. Germline V gives CDR1 SGHRS, CDR2 YFSETQ. This CDR3 is 14 amino acids long. V shed 0 bases and J 7 bases; nucleotides not matched to a gene: 6. As DNA, the CDR3 is TGCGCCAGCAGCTTGGTCCCAGGGGACAGTGAAGCTTTCTTT. Its translation: CASSLVPGDSEAFF. Combining the CDR3 with reference TRBV5-1 and TRBJ1-1 gives the whole variable domain KAGVTQTPRYLIKTRGQQVTLSCSPISGHRSVSWYQQTPGQGLQFLFEYFSETQRNKGNFPGRFSGRQFSNSRSEMNVSTLELGDSALYLCASSLVPGDSEAFFGQGTRLTVV.

Comment on this clonotype: At one boundary the junction diverges from the germline segment, which might be a read error. The chain joins TRBV19 to TRBJ1-2; D may be TRBD1 (5 bases). This CDR3 is 18 amino acids long. CDR1 and CDR2 from the germline V gene are LNHDA and SQIVND (reference sequence). CDR3 amino acids: CASSIPGTGRLPDYGSTF. The CDR3 DNA follows: TGTGCCAGTAGTATACCGGGGACGGGGAGGCTTCCCGACTATGGCTCCACCTTC.

This clonotype was observed a few times. This rearrangement joins TRBV9 to TRBJ2-6; 7 bases match TRBD1. The CDR3 spans 14 residues. Germline V gene sequence: CDR1 SGDLS, CDR2 YYNGEE. J was trimmed by 4 bases and V by 3 bases; bases with no gene match: 1. The CDR3 region is CASSARGGANVLTF. The CDR3 nucleotides are TGTGCCAGCAGCGCCAGGGGGGGGGCCAACGTCCTGACTTTC. Full variable domain (rest looked up from reference TRBV9 and TRBJ2-6): DSGVTQTPKHLITATGQRVTLRCSPRSGDLSVYWYQQSLDQGLQFLIQYYNGEERAKGNILERFSAQQFPDLHSELNLSSLELGDSALYFCASSARGGANVLTFGAGSRLTVL.

With respect to this clonotype: A clone one base away is much larger, so this may be a read error. V is TRBV6-5 and J is TRBJ1-2; 10 nucleotides agree with TRBD1. CDR1 and CDR2 from the germline V gene are MNHEY and SVGAGI. The CDR3 sequence is 16 residues long. This CDR3 is CASSSTRDRGGYGYAF. The CDR3 DNA reads as TGTGCCAGCAGTTCTACCCGGGACAGGGGAGGCTATGGCTACGCCTTC.